This TCR beta chain was sequenced in a study of beta chain features in type 1 diabetes. General study results and limits: Possible PCR preference for shorter templates applied equally to patients and controls.

This clone has just a few counts. The target antigen is unknown. Other DNA sequences of this sample code for an identical CDR3. V was pared by 4 bases and J by 3 bases, with 3 bases between. Germline CDR1 and CDR2: KGHSH and LQKENI. The CDR3 runs to 11 residues. As every portion of the isolated RNA was reverse transcribed, the sequencing read expressed TCRB transcripts. An average of approximately 3.4 million reads was obtained for naive, central memory and regulatory T cell samples. The protocol was immunoSEQ multiplex PCR, while the TCRdb copy is restricted to in-frame clones and leaves out a portion. Here the sample spans hundreds of thousands of clones, roughly 16% being singletons.

This TCR was recovered from a man aged 18 to 30 in good health. What was sequenced was naive CD4+ T cells from blood. The chain combines TRBV18 with TRBJ2-5; D is ambiguous. The CDR3 spells CASSREETQYF. CDR3 DNA: TGTGCCAGCTCACGTGAAGAGACCCAGTACTTC.